The T cell receptor beta chain under discussion was sequenced for a study of Graves' ophthalmopathy and Graves' hyperthyroidism. The overall study: Hyperthyroidism was considered stable when no ophthalmopathy appeared within 18 months of follow-up.

Amplification of the TCR beta CDR3 regions used RNA transcripts (as template). Second-round multiplex PCR came after first-round RT-PCR with HTBI primers. Each CDR3 protein gets one entry after TCRdb re-called the multiplex PCR reads with MiXCR. In the table there are roughly 1.1 million distinct CDR3 sequences, 36% of which are singletons. Study conclusions and caveats: Among thyroid clonotypes expanded above 0.001 frequency, most also appeared in blood.

Unmatched junction bases numbered 5, after V lost 2 bases and J lost 3 bases. CDR1 and CDR2 from the germline V gene are DFQATT and SNEGSKA (reference sequence). The CDR3 length is 15 residues. The table lists this clonotype with many counts. The target antigen is unknown. The source material was peripheral blood or thyroid tissue (not recorded which). This TCR derives from an adult man with Graves' hyperthyroidism. This rearrangement joins TRBV20-1 to TRBJ1-5, with 9 nucleotides matching TRBD1. The CDR3 nucleotides are TGCAGTGCTAGAAGGACAGGGGTGGACAATCAGCCCCAGCATTTT. Amino acid sequence: CSARRTGVDNQPQHF.